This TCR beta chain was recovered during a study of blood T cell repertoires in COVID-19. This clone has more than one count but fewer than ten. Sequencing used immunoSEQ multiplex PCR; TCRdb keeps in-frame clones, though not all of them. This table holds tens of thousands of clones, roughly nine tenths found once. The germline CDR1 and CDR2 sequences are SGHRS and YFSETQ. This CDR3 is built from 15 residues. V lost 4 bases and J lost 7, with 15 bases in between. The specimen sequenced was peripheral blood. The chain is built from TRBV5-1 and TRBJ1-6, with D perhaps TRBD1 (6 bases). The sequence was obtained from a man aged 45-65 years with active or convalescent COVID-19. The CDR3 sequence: CASSPQGTQNSPLHF. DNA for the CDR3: TGCGCCAGCAGCCCGCAGGGGACACAGAATTCACCCCTCCACTTT.